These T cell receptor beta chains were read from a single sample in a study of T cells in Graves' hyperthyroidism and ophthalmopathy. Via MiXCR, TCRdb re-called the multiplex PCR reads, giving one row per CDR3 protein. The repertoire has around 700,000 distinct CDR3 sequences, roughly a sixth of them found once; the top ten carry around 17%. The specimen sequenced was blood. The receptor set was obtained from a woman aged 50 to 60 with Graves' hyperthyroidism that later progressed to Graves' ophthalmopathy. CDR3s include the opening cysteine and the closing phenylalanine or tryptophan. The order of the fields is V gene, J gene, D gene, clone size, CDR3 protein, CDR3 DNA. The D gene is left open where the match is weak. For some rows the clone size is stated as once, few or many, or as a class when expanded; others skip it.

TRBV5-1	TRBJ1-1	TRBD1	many	CASSWTGGADTEAFF	TGCGCCAGCAGCTGGACAGGGGGCGCCGACACTGAAGCTTTCTTT
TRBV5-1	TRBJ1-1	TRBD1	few	CASSQTGVNTEAFF	TGCGCCAGCAGCCAGACAGGGGTAAACACTGAAGCTTTCTTT
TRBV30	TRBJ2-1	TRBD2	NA	CAWSVTSGGAYNEQFF	TGTGCCTGGAGTGTAACTAGCGGGGGGGCCTACAATGAGCAGTTCTTC
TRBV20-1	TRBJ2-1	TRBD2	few	CSARDGLAGYNEQFF	TGCAGTGCTAGAGATGGGCTAGCGGGGTACAATGAGCAGTTCTTC
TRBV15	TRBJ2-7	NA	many	CATSRVETAYEQYF	TGTGCCACCAGCAGAGTTGAGACTGCCTACGAGCAGTACTTC
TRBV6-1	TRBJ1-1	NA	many	CAASDGQVGWNTEAFF	TGTGCCGCAAGTGACGGGCAGGTTGGATGGAACACTGAAGCTTTCTTT
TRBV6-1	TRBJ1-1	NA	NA	CASITRRGGDTEAFF	TGTGCCAGCATCACTAGACGGGGGGGGGACACTGAAGCTTTCTTT
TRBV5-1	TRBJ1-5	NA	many	CASSPDGRNQPQHF	TGCGCCAGCAGCCCGGACGGGCGCAATCAGCCCCAGCATTTT
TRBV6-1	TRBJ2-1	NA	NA	CASTISNNEQFF	TGTGCCAGCACTATAAGTAACAATGAGCAGTTCTTC
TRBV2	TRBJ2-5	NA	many	CASNTRLQETQYF	TGTGCCAGCAATACTCGGCTACAAGAGACCCAGTACTTC
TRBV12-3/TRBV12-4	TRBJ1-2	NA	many	CASSIEEGVYGYTF	TGTGCCAGCAGTATTGAGGAGGGGGTCTATGGCTACACCTTC
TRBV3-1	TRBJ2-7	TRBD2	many	CASSHQRGPGGEQYF	TGTGCCAGCAGCCATCAGCGGGGGCCGGGGGGAGAGCAGTACTTC
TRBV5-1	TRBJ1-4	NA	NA	CASSLARASYEKLFF	TGCGCCAGCAGCTTGGCGCGGGCCTCCTATGAAAAACTGTTTTTT
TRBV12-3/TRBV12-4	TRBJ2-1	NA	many	CASSLIAGGLGDEQFF	TGTGCCAGCAGTTTGATCGCCGGGGGGCTCGGCGATGAGCAGTTCTTC
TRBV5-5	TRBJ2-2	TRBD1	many	CASSPGTGGTGELFF	TGTGCCAGCAGCCCGGGGACAGGGGGGACCGGGGAGCTGTTTTTT
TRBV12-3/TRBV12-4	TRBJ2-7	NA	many	CASSSWRAEQYF	TGTGCCAGCAGTTCCTGGCGGGCCGAGCAGTACTTC
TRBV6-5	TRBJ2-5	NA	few	CASSLGEWRETQYF	TGTGCCAGCAGTTTGGGAGAATGGAGGGAGACCCAGTACTTC
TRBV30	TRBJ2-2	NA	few	CAWSTRDGGTGTGELFF	TGTGCCTGGAGTACCCGGGACGGAGGAACGGGGACCGGGGAGCTGTTTTTT
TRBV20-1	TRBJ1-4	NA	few	CSARDNRGGEKLFF	TGCAGTGCTAGAGACAATAGGGGCGGCGAAAAACTGTTTTTT
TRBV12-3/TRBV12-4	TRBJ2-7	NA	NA	CASSTTGLMDEQYF	TGTGCCAGCAGCACCACGGGACTGATGGACGAGCAGTACTTC
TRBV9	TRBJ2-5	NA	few	CASSMTVQETQYF	TGTGCCAGCAGCATGACGGTTCAAGAGACCCAGTACTTC
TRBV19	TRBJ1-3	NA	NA	CASSIPPSTDSGNTIYF	TGTGCCAGTAGTATCCCGCCAAGCACGGACTCTGGAAACACCATATATTTT
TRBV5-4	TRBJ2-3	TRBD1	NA	CASSAQDRGDTQYF	TGTGCCAGCAGCGCACAGGACAGGGGAGATACGCAGTATTTT
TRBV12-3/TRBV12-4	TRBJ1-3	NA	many	CASTVDWGANTIYF	TGTGCCAGCACCGTGGACTGGGGGGCGAACACCATATATTTT
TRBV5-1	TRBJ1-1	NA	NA	CASSFLRENTEAFF	TGCGCCAGCAGCTTCCTTAGAGAGAACACTGAAGCTTTCTTT
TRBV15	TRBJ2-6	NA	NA	CATSRDKRSGANVLTF	TGTGCCACCAGCAGAGATAAGCGTTCCGGGGCCAACGTCCTGACTTTC
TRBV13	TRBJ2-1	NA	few	CASTVGRGSSYNEQFF	TGCGCCAGCACCGTGGGGCGGGGAAGCTCCTACAATGAGCAGTTCTTC
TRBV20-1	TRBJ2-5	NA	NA	CSARVQGRLETQYF	TGCAGTGCTAGAGTCCAGGGACGATTAGAGACCCAGTACTTC
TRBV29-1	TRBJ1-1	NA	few	CSVGAFEAFF	TGCAGCGTTGGGGCATTTGAAGCTTTCTTT
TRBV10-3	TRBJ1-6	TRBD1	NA	CAIWTGASYNSPLHF	TGTGCCATCTGGACAGGGGCCTCCTATAATTCACCCCTCCACTTT
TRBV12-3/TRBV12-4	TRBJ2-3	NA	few	CASSLRQEGTDTQYF	TGTGCCAGCAGTTTGCGGCAGGAGGGCACAGATACGCAGTATTTT
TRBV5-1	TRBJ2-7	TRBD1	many	CASSSRTGAYEQYF	TGCGCCAGCAGCTCAAGGACAGGGGCCTACGAGCAGTACTTC
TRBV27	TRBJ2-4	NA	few	CASSGIGAKNIQYF	TGTGCCAGCAGTGGGATCGGGGCCAAAAACATTCAGTACTTC
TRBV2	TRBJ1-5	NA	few	CASKLGAISNQPQHF	TGTGCCAGCAAACTAGGAGCAATTAGCAATCAGCCCCAGCATTTT
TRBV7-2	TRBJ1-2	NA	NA	CASSPSSSYGYTF	TGTGCCAGCAGCCCCAGCAGTAGCTATGGCTACACCTTC
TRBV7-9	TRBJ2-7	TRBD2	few	CASSPRLAGDWDEQYF	TGTGCCAGCAGCCCCAGACTAGCGGGGGATTGGGACGAGCAGTACTTC
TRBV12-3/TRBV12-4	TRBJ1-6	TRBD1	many	CASTPEGQGGSPLHF	TGTGCCAGCACCCCGGAGGGACAGGGCGGTTCACCCCTCCACTTT
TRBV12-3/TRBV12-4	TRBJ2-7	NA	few	CASSESVGAGYEQYF	TGTGCCAGCAGTGAATCCGTGGGGGCCGGGTACGAGCAGTACTTC
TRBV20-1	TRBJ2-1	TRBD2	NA	CSARASGEALYNEQFF	TGCAGTGCTAGAGCTAGCGGGGAGGCTTTATACAATGAGCAGTTCTTC
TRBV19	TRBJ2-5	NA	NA	CASSPRGRGETQYF	TGTGCCAGTAGTCCACGGGGCCGAGGGGAGACCCAGTACTTC
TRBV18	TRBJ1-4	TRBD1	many	CASSPPQYRGDEKLFF	TGTGCCAGCTCACCACCGCAATACAGGGGGGACGAAAAACTGTTTTTT
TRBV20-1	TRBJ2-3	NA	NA	CSARDGYGADTQYF	TGCAGTGCTAGAGATGGGTATGGGGCAGATACGCAGTATTTT
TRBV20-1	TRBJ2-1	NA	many	CSARDRRGTNEQFF	TGCAGTGCTAGAGATCGGAGAGGGACGAATGAGCAGTTCTTC
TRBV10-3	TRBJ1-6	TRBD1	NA	CASSKQPGQGGSPLHF	TGTGCCAGCAGTAAACAGCCGGGACAGGGGGGTTCACCCCTCCACTTT
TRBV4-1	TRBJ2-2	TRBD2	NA	CASSRAAGGITGELFF	TGCGCCAGCAGCCGAGCAGCGGGGGGAATCACCGGGGAGCTGTTTTTT
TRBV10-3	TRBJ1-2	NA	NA	CAISVQGRTQGDGYTF	TGTGCCATCAGTGTCCAGGGACGGACTCAAGGGGATGGCTACACCTTC